This T cell receptor (beta chain) was captured by sequencing in a study of monozygotic twins with inflammatory bowel disease. After re-calling the 5' RACE reads, TCRdb lists one entry per CDR3 protein, DNA absent. This sample contains 310,000 or so distinct CDR3 sequences. The CDR3 has 16 amino acids. Germline CDR1 and CDR2: MDHEN and SYDVKM. This TCR was recovered from a human donor with ulcerative colitis or Crohn's disease, or a healthy co-twin of an affected twin (not recorded which). Sequenced material: blood. The chain recombines TRBV28 with TRBJ2-7; checking the TCRdb D call of TRBD1 is not possible without DNA. This CDR3 is CASSPNDRISSYEQYF.